This T cell receptor beta chain was found in a study of T cells in Graves' hyperthyroidism and ophthalmopathy. TCR beta CDR3 regions were amplified from RNA transcripts. The HTBI primer set served for first-round RT-PCR of the TCR CDR3. TCRdb fed the multiplex PCR reads into MiXCR, producing one record per CDR3 protein. The sample gives 500,000 to 550,000 distinct CDR3 sequences, less than 25% of which show up once; roughly 29% is in the top ten. Whole-study findings and limits: Most expanded thyroid clonotypes above 0.001 also appeared in blood.

In this sample, this clonotype turned up many times. Its antigen is not identified. A read error may account for a junction end that differs from germline. The CDR3 length is 14 residues. Criteria for exclusion of patients were uncontrolled infection, other autoimmune disease, pregnancy or lactation. The origin of this receptor is a young man with Graves' hyperthyroidism. This chain links TRBV12-3 or TRBV12-4 with TRBJ2-7, with 10 bases aligning to TRBD1. The sequencing input was blood. The CDR3 bases are TGTGTCAGCAGCCCCGGGACAGGGGTGTACGAGCAGTACTTC. This codes for CVSSPGTGVYEQYF.